Listed below are T cell receptor beta chains from one sample, sequenced in a study of vaccination and CD4 T cells after COVID-19. TCRdb itself ran the PCR reads through MiXCR, one entry per CDR3 protein. The data hold around 1,900 distinct CDR3 sequences, with roughly 54% observed a single time. No antigen is known for these receptors. The sample consisted of CD4+ T cells from blood, cultured in vitro, taken after SARS-CoV-2 vaccination. The receptors originated from a human donor who had recovered from COVID-19. Each CDR3 is given without its conserved first and last residue. Some rows have no size entry. The others give once, few or many, or a class for an expanded clone.

CDR3aa	abundance	v_gene	len	j_gene
ASSFSEGGAF	.	TRBV11-2	10	TRBJ1-1
SARLDYNSPLH	.	TRBV20-1	11	TRBJ1-6
ASSYRGSGANVLT	.	TRBV6-2/TRBV6-3	13	TRBJ2-6
ASSLDENTEAF	.	TRBV7-6	11	TRBJ1-1
ASSLGQSFGYT	.	TRBV28	11	TRBJ1-2
ASSASRVSNSPLH	.	TRBV27	13	TRBJ1-6
ASSPWTGGGDTQY	.	TRBV6-1	13	TRBJ2-3
ASSYHLDRDYEQY	.	TRBV6-5	13	TRBJ2-7
ASSFREGNSPLH	.	TRBV12-3/TRBV12-4	12	TRBJ1-6
ASSSDGHPTDTQY	few	TRBV7-9	13	TRBJ2-3
SANNRDQEQY	.	TRBV20-1	10	TRBJ2-7
ASSLGRLHLYEQY	.	TRBV7-8	13	TRBJ2-7
ASSLGPGDGYT	.	TRBV5-1	11	TRBJ1-2
ASSYSKGEKLF	few	TRBV6-5	11	TRBJ1-4
ATSRDTGSFEQF	.	TRBV15	12	TRBJ2-1
ASSLWGETQY	.	TRBV7-9	10	TRBJ2-5
AWSRQHPNYGYT	.	TRBV30	12	TRBJ1-2
ASSESPVVDTQY	few	TRBV10-1	12	TRBJ2-3
SVGDSRDYGYT	.	TRBV29-1	11	TRBJ1-2
SAHRGTGELF	.	TRBV20-1	10	TRBJ2-2
ASSLDRGSSYQETQY	few	TRBV7-6	15	TRBJ2-5
ASSTGTSGRETQY	.	TRBV28	13	TRBJ2-5
ASSFRADKETQY	.	TRBV5-1	12	TRBJ2-5
ASRETGNTEAF	.	TRBV4-1	11	TRBJ1-1
ASSPALESSSYNEQF	.	TRBV4-3	15	TRBJ2-1
ATSRVQVNEKLF	.	TRBV15	12	TRBJ1-4
ASTLQGRFSTDRGQSSPLH	.	TRBV12-3/TRBV12-4	19	TRBJ1-6
ASSYDRNYGYT	few	TRBV6-5	11	TRBJ1-2
ASSSGRTDTQY	.	TRBV19	11	TRBJ2-3
ASSLGTYSNQPQH	.	TRBV5-5	13	TRBJ1-5
ASSLGQNYGYT	.	TRBV7-2	11	TRBJ1-2
ASSLGRTGETQY	few	TRBV12-3/TRBV12-4	12	TRBJ2-5
SARDPTEAF	.	TRBV20-1	9	TRBJ1-1
ASSHGRSGANYGYT	.	TRBV2	14	TRBJ1-2
ASSLLRDEKLF	.	TRBV7-9	11	TRBJ1-4
ASSSGLARGTQY	.	TRBV6-5	12	TRBJ2-3
ASSIRTVSYEQY	.	TRBV28	12	TRBJ2-7
ASSSGTANTEAF	few	TRBV6-5	12	TRBJ1-1
SASDPLRTLPTDTQY	.	TRBV20-1	15	TRBJ2-3
ASSPEAYSNQPQH	.	TRBV18	13	TRBJ1-5
AWRRGTGGTEAF	.	TRBV30	12	TRBJ1-1
SASDAGGISYEQY	few	TRBV20-1	13	TRBJ2-7
ASSGQINTEAF	.	TRBV10-1	11	TRBJ1-1
SARGDSKNQPQH	few	TRBV20-1	12	TRBJ1-5
SAPITGVRGYT	.	TRBV20-1	11	TRBJ1-2
ATSDQLAGGLNEQF	.	TRBV24-1	14	TRBJ2-1
ASSLRSQREGNEQF	.	TRBV11-2	14	TRBJ2-1
ASSGQGDTGELF	once	TRBV6-1	12	TRBJ2-2
ASSQERGGEDTQY	.	TRBV5-1	13	TRBJ2-3
ASSETWTLTRRWGQHTEAF	few	TRBV6-1	19	TRBJ1-1
ASSKDRGRFEETQY	.	TRBV7-6	14	TRBJ2-5
SARDLVGGLGLAF	.	TRBV20-1	13	TRBJ1-1
ASSPRGAGNTDTQY	few	TRBV7-9	14	TRBJ2-3
ATSEGTGEPNEQF	few	TRBV24-1	13	TRBJ2-1
ASSVRTGTSTDTQY	.	TRBV9	14	TRBJ2-3